This TCR beta chain was identified during a study of CXCR3-negative and CXCR3-positive naive CD8 T cells. About this clonotype itself: Antigen specificity is unknown.

General study findings and limits: CXCR3-positive naive cells carried more hydrophobic TRB CDR3s than CXCR3-negative naive cells did. Once cells were cryopreserved, CXCR3 expression went down partly, and most assays used fresh PBMCs.

Every CD8+ T cell subset underwent triplicate sorting at some 300,000 cells apiece. TRB cDNA was prepared as libraries by UMI-labeled 5' RACE. One entry per CDR3 protein, without DNA, is what TCRdb gives after re-calling the 5' RACE reads. The table lists some 150,000 distinct CDR3 sequences. CDR1 SQVTM and CDR2 ANQGSEA come from the germline V gene. The length of the CDR3 is 14 residues. This chain links TRBV29-1 with TRBJ2-7; checking the TCRdb D call of TRBD2 is not possible without DNA. This clonotype was sampled from a human donor in good health. Some clones in this sample may be carry-over from other donors' samples. Sequencing was carried out using naive CXCR3+ CD8+ T cells from blood. Subset denoted: CD45RO-CCR7+CD27+CD95- naive CD8+ T cells expressing CXCR3 (TNR3+). The CDR3 sequence is CSVEFSGTRSEQYF.